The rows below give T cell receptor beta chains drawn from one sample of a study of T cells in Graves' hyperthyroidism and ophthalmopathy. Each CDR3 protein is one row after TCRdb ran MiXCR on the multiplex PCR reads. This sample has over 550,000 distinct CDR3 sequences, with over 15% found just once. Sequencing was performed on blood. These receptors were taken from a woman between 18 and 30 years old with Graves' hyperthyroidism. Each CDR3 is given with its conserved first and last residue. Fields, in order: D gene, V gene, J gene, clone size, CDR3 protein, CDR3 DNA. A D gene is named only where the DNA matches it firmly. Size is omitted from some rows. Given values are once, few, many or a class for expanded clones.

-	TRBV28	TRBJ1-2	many	CASMDGLNGYTF	TGTGCCAGCATGGACGGTCTGAATGGCTACACCTTC
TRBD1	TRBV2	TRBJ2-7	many	CASSDLRGLDEQYF	TGTGCCAGCAGTGACCTCAGGGGGCTGGACGAGCAGTACTTC
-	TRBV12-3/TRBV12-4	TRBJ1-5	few	CASSLWQGVNQPQHF	TGTGCCAGCAGTTTGTGGCAGGGAGTGAATCAGCCCCAGCATTTT
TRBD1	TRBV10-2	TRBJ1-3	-	CASIPGDRGLSGNTIYF	TGCGCCAGCATCCCCGGGGACAGGGGGCTAAGTGGAAACACCATATATTTT
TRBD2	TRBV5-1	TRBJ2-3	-	CASSRSSIGLAFPDTQYF	TGCGCCAGCAGCCGAAGCTCAATCGGACTAGCGTTCCCAGATACGCAGTATTTT
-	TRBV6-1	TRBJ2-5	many	CASTPSAETQYF	TGTGCCAGCACCCCGTCGGCGGAGACCCAGTACTTC
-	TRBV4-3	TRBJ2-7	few	CASSPADWTYEQYF	TGCGCCAGCAGCCCCGCGGACTGGACCTACGAGCAGTACTTC
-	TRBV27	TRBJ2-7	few	CASKLRAIDRHYEQYF	TGTGCCAGCAAATTACGTGCTATCGACAGGCATTACGAGCAGTACTTC
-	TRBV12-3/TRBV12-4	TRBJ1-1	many	CASSPIGMNTEAFF	TGTGCCAGCAGCCCTATAGGTATGAACACTGAAGCTTTCTTT
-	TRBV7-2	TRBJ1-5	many	CASSLVSRGQPQHF	TGTGCCAGCAGCTTAGTATCGCGCGGTCAGCCCCAGCATTTT
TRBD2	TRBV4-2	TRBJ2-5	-	CASSQETSPGTQYF	TGTGCCAGCAGCCAGGAGACTAGCCCGGGGACCCAGTACTTC
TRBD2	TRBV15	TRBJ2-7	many	CATSRDAGLAAYEQYF	TGTGCCACCAGCAGAGATGCGGGACTAGCGGCTTACGAGCAGTACTTC
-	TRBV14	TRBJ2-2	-	CASSHRQVATGELFF	TGTGCCAGCAGCCATAGACAGGTTGCCACCGGGGAGCTGTTTTTT
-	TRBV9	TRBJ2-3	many	CASSVGTTRTDTQYF	TGTGCCAGCAGCGTAGGCACTACCCGCACAGATACGCAGTATTTT
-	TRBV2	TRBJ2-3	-	CASSGELILISSTDTQYF	TGTGCCAGCAGTGGAGAACTAATTCTAATCTCTAGCACAGATACGCAGTATTTT
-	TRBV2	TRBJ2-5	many	CASSERARGRVQETQYF	TGTGCCAGCAGTGAAAGGGCCCGGGGGCGGGTGCAAGAGACCCAGTACTTC
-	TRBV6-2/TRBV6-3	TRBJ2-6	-	CASSLSGRGANVLTF	TGTGCCAGCAGTTTATCGGGGAGGGGGGCCAACGTCCTGACTTTC
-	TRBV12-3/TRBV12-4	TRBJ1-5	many	CASSFWGASNQPQHF	TGTGCCAGCAGTTTCTGGGGGGCTAGCAATCAGCCCCAGCATTTT
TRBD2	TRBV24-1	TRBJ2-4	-	CATSVEGLAGDLAKNIQYF	TGTGCCACCAGTGTCGAGGGACTAGCGGGAGACCTAGCCAAAAACATTCAGTACTTC
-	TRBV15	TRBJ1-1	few	CATSLQGSTEAFF	TGTGCCACCAGCCTACAGGGAAGCACTGAAGCTTTCTTT
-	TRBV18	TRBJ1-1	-	CASSPRGDGTEAFF	TGTGCCAGCTCACCACGAGGGGATGGCACTGAAGCTTTCTTT
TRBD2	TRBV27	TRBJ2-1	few	CASSLFSGRGIDEQFF	TGTGCCAGCAGTTTGTTTAGCGGGAGGGGGATCGACGAGCAGTTCTTC
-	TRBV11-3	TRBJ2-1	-	CATAKAEGYNEQFF	TGTGCCACCGCGAAGGCGGAGGGTTACAATGAGCAGTTCTTC
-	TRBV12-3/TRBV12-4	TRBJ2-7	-	CASSWTGLLSEQYF	TGTGCCAGCAGTTGGACGGGTCTTTTGAGCGAGCAGTACTTC
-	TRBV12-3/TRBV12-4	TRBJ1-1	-	CATSGRNTEAFF	TGTGCCACCTCAGGACGGAACACTGAAGCTTTCTTT
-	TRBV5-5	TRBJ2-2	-	CASSSAKVNTGELFF	TGTGCCAGCAGCTCCGCTAAAGTGAACACCGGGGAGCTGTTTTTT
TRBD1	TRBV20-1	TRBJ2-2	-	CSATGTASPGELFF	TGCAGTGCTACCGGGACAGCTTCCCCCGGGGAGCTGTTTTTT
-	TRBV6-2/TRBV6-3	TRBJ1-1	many	CASSPWTAVGAFF	TGTGCCAGCAGTCCCTGGACAGCGGTTGGAGCTTTCTTT
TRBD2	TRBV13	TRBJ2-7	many	CASSLIPTGGPREQYF	TGTGCCAGCAGCTTAATCCCGACGGGAGGGCCTCGGGAGCAGTACTTC
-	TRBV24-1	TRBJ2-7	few	CATSDSAQGYEQYF	TGTGCCACCAGTGATTCTGCACAGGGTTACGAGCAGTACTTC
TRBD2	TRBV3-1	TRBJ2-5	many	CASSQTSGREETQYF	TGTGCCAGCAGCCAAACTAGCGGGAGGGAAGAGACCCAGTACTTC
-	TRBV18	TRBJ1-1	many	CASSPRQVPEAFF	TGTGCCAGCTCACCAAGACAGGTACCAGAAGCTTTCTTT
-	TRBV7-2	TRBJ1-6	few	CASRQDRATGSYNSPLHF	TGTGCCAGCAGACAGGACCGGGCGACTGGCTCCTATAATTCACCCCTCCACTTT
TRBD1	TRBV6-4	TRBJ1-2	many	CASSDSGQLLYGYTF	TGTGCCAGCAGTGACTCGGGACAGCTTCTCTATGGCTACACCTTC
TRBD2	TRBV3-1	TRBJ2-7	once	CASSTTSGRGEQYF	TGTGCCAGCAGCACGACTAGCGGGAGGGGCGAGCAGTACTTC
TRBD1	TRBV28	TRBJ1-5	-	CASSSPDRAMGNQPQHF	TGTGCCAGCAGTTCCCCAGACAGGGCGATGGGCAATCAGCCCCAGCATTTT
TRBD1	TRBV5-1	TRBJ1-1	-	CASSLAPHTGDTEAFF	TGCGCCAGCAGCTTGGCCCCCCACACAGGGGACACTGAAGCTTTCTTT
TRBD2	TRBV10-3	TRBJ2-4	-	CAISGERGALPSKNIQYF	TGTGCCATCAGTGGGGAGCGGGGTGCCCTACCAAGCAAAAACATTCAGTACTTC
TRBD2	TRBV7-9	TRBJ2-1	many	CASSTPSRASGSSSYNEQFF	TGTGCCAGCAGCACCCCTTCCAGGGCTAGCGGGAGCAGCTCCTACAATGAGCAGTTCTTC
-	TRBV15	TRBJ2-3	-	CTTSARRDSDTQYF	TGTACCACCAGCGCCCGCCGGGACTCCGATACGCAGTATTTT
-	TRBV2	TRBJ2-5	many	CAIPKRGRTQYF	TGTGCCATCCCGAAACGGGGACGGACCCAGTACTTC
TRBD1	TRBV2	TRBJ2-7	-	CASRGGQGSYEQYF	TGTGCCAGCAGGGGAGGACAGGGCTCCTACGAGCAGTACTTC
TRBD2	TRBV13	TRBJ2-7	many	CASSLGVAGASSYEQYF	TGTGCCAGCAGCTTAGGCGTAGCGGGGGCGAGCTCCTACGAGCAGTACTTC
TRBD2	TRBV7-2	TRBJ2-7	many	CASSLGSGRSYEQYF	TGTGCCAGCAGCTTAGGAAGCGGGAGATCCTACGAGCAGTACTTC
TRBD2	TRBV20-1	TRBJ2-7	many	CSATTSGDEQYF	TGCAGTGCCACGACTAGCGGGGACGAGCAGTACTTC
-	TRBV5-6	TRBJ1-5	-	CASSFGENGNQPQHF	TGTGCCAGCAGCTTCGGGGAAAATGGCAATCAGCCCCAGCATTTT
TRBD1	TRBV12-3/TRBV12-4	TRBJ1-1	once	CASSFNRGEAFF	TGTGCCAGCAGCTTTAACAGGGGTGAAGCTTTCTTT